This T cell receptor (beta chain) was documented in a study of blood T cell repertoires in COVID-19 (dated by TCRdb to about 2020). Regarding the study in general: Samples from collaborators originated in the United States, Italy and Spain and spanned both the acute and convalescent phases of COVID-19. Sample metadata almost always included a de-identified subject ID, COVID-19 status, age in years and sex. The repertoires were released in a freely available public database intended as a resource for research on the immune response to SARS-CoV-2. The prospective study material was composed of cDNA or gDNA derived from T cells, B-cell-depleted T cells, or PBMCs. The dataset comprised deeply sampled blood TCRbeta repertoires from subjects exposed to, actively infected with, or recovered from COVID-19. Samples were obtained from the ongoing ImmuneRACE study (first 160 participants) and from over a thousand subjects provided by 6 global collaborators. Where HLA class I and class II types were available, the types were taken from metadata supplied by the sample provider, not from assay-based typing. Study-wide conclusions, independent of this receptor: Clinical and demographic metadata were provided uncurated, with the amount varying by source and participant.

One collaborating source in Seattle enrolled patients while the patients were actively infected and followed the patients over time throughout the course of disease. Whole blood was collected in K2EDTA tubes by collaborating institutions according to the institutions' own protocols. For TCRbeta analysis, collaborators shipped samples in one of three forms: frozen whole blood, isolated PBMCs, or DNA extracted from either of those sample types. TCRbeta CDR3 regions were amplified from genomic DNA by means of the immunoSEQ Assay, a bias-controlled multiplex PCR. In the authors' own workflow: The number of nucleated cells in each sample was estimated by amplification of reference gene primers within the assay. Sequence reads were collapsed and filtered to measure the absolute abundance of every unique TCRbeta CDR3 rearrangement. Productive Simpson clonality was computed per sample as the square root of Simpson's diversity index over productive rearrangements. TCRdb obtained this table from immuneACCESS and retained in-frame rearrangements with V and J assigned. These tables miss some clones; where compared with another copy, unresolved V genes account for less than half of the shortfall, and the remainder is unexplained. V and J calls and clone size follow that table, whereas D and trimming were derived from the DNA. The sample includes more than 150,000 clones, with 81% observed a single time. The leading ten clones occupy around 12% of the sample.

V lost 0 bases and J lost 0 bases; the stretch between them is 6 bases long. The CDR3 sequence holds 15 residues, the cysteine and phenylalanine included. Of the read, only the CDR3 DNA is kept; its 45 bases are in frame from base 1. Looking up the germline V gene yields CDR1 SGHTA and CDR2 FQGNSA. Concerning this clone itself: The antigen it binds to is not known. Base qualities are not at hand, and no much larger clone is one base apart.

The clonotype comes from a woman aged 80 or over with COVID-19, enrolled during active disease. Sequenced input: peripheral blood. The rearranged chain carries TRBV7-2 and TRBJ1-3; the D gene cannot be resolved reliably. The CDR3 reads as follows: CASSLAGNSGNTIYF. The DNA sequence follows: TGTGCCAGCAGCTTAGCGGGCAACTCTGGAAACACCATATATTTT.